This T cell receptor (beta chain) was sequenced for a study of blood T cell repertoires in COVID-19. Study background: Samples came from the United States, Italy and Spain, spanning acute and convalescent COVID-19.

In the study's own analysis: It was from reference gene primer amplification that nucleated cell counts were estimated. The assay was immunoSEQ multiplex PCR, and TCRdb's table has in-frame clones only and misses some. From that table come the V and J calls and clone size; the DNA was used to work out D and trimming. The table lists 150,000 or so clones, roughly nine tenths of them singletons. The V gene's germline CDR1 is PRHDT and CDR2 FYEKMQ (reference sequence). The CDR3 covers 14 residues. Trimming stripped 5 bases from V and 0 bases from J, with 9 bases between. Sequences were obtained from peripheral blood. The receptor was derived from a woman in her 70s with acute or convalescent COVID-19. The chain couples TRBV13 to TRBJ2-3, with D maybe TRBD2 (6 bases). The DNA for the CDR3 is TGTGCCAGCAGCCCCGGGACTAGCACAGATACGCAGTATTTT. Protein sequence: CASSPGTSTDTQYF. The full variable domain, with the rest looked up from reference TRBV13 and TRBJ2-3, is AAGVIQSPRHLIKEKRETATLKCYPIPRHDTVYWYQQGPGQDPQFLISFYEKMQSDKGSIPDRFSAQQFSDYHSELNMSSLELGDSALYFCASSPGTSTDTQYFGPGTRLTVL.